The 19 T cell receptor beta chains listed next were all sequenced from one sample in a study of blood T cell repertoires in COVID-19. TCRdb's copy holds only in-frame clones and misses some; the assay was immunoSEQ multiplex PCR. Altogether under 400,000 clones are present, 80% to 90% being singletons, with the ten largest covering about 10%. The sample taken for sequencing was peripheral blood. The receptors here all came from a woman in her 30s with COVID-19, enrolled during active disease.

The rearrangement uses TRBV9 and TRBJ2-5; TRBD1 is a possible D gene (5 bases). This CDR3 comprises 14 residues. Germline assignment: CDR1 SGDLS and CDR2 YYNGEE. The ends were cut back, 0 bases at V and 4 bases at J, with 10 bases in the middle. DNA for the CDR3: TGTGCCAGCAGCGTAGGTTCAGGGCCAGAGACCCAGTACTTC. Its protein product is CASSVGSGPETQYF.

V and J are TRBV5-1 and TRBJ2-3; D is unresolved. Germline CDR1 and CDR2: SGHRS and YFSETQ. The CDR3 runs 13 residues. V was cut by 2 bases and J by 2 bases, with 6 bases left in between. This chain's CDR3 is CASSFDSTDTQYF. Written as DNA, the CDR3 is TGCGCCAGCAGCTTCGACTCCACAGATACGCAGTATTTT.

This chain connects TRBV5-1 to TRBJ1-1; 8 bases map to TRBD1. Germline-derived CDR1 and CDR2 are SGHRS and YFSETQ. The length of the CDR3 is 15 residues. V lost 4 bases, J lost 3 bases, and 8 bases stayed unmatched. This CDR3 reads CASSPDRGWDTEAFF. CDR3 in DNA: TGCGCCAGCAGCCCCGACAGGGGATGGGACACTGAAGCTTTCTTT.

The rearrangement links TRBV20-1 to TRBJ2-7; D call uncertain. CDR3 size: 11 residues. V gave up 3 bases and J gave up 2 bases, with 5 bases separating them. Germline V CDR1 and CDR2: DFQATT, SNEGSKA (reference sequence). In DNA form, the CDR3 reads TGCAGTGCTAGTACACCCTACGAGCAGTACTTC. Protein product: CSASTPYEQYF.

For this clone: Distinct nucleotide sequences in the sample also encode this CDR3. This chain joins TRBV28 and TRBJ2-3; 10 bases map to TRBD2. The length of the CDR3 is 15 residues. Germline lookup yields CDR1 MDHEN and CDR2 SYDVKM. J gave up 1 base and V 3 bases, and 1 base lay outside the gene matches. The CDR3 DNA follows: TGTGCCAGCAGTTTTCTAGCGGGAGGCACAGATACGCAGTATTTT. It yields the protein CASSFLAGGTDTQYF.

The V and J genes are TRBV6-5 and TRBJ1-1, with D possibly TRBD1 on 5 matching bases. V lost 2 bases to trimming and J lost 1 base, with 5 bases between them. The CDR3 is 13 amino acids. Germline values: CDR1 MNHEY, CDR2 SVGAGI. The DNA for the CDR3 is TGTGCCAGCAGTTACCAGGGGAACACTGAAGCTTTCTTT. As protein: CASSYQGNTEAFF.

The chain joins TRBV3-1 (or the pseudogene TRBV3-2) to TRBJ2-7, with a weak D call TRBD2 (5 bases). The V and J ends lost 1 base and 4 bases respectively, with 11 bases between them. The CDR3 has 14 amino acids. CDR1 is LGHDT and CDR2 is YNNKEL in the germline V gene (reference sequence). This chain's CDR3 is CASSQGGREYEQYF. CDR3 bases: TGTGCCAGCAGCCAAGGAGGAAGGGAGTACGAGCAGTACTTC.

The chain carries TRBV28 and TRBJ2-7; D is unclear. Germline V gene data show CDR1 as MDHEN and CDR2 as SYDVKM. V was cut by 9 bases and J by 2 bases, with 8 bases left in between. The length of the CDR3 is 11 residues. The CDR3 DNA is TGTGCCAGTTTGGGCCCCTACGAGCAGTACTTC. Translation: CASLGPYEQYF.

The V gene is TRBV30, the J gene TRBJ2-7; D is unresolved. Germline V gene data show CDR1 as GTSNPN and CDR2 as SVGIG (reference sequence). This CDR3 is 11 amino acids long. The V gene lost 2 bases and the J gene lost 6 bases, with 8 bases spanning the gap. CDR3: CAWSSPSEQYF. For the CDR3, the DNA is TGTGCCTGGAGTTCTCCGAGCGAGCAGTACTTC.

CDR3 nucleotide sequence: TGTGCCAGCTCACCACTTGGACAGGGTGGAACTGAAGCTTTCTTT. It translates to CASSPLGQGGTEAFF. The chain recombines TRBV18 with TRBJ1-1; 8 nucleotides align to TRBD1. The trim removed 1 base at V and 5 bases at J, leaving 6 bases unmatched. This CDR3 spans 15 amino acids. Per the germline V gene, CDR1 is KGHSH and CDR2 is LQKENI.

This clone was seen more than once but under ten times. Within the sample, other DNA sequences also encode this same CDR3. This chain uses TRBV30 with TRBJ1-3, with D perhaps TRBD1 (5 bases). CDR3 length: 15 amino acids. The ends were cut back, 3 bases at V and 4 bases at J, with 16 bases in the middle. The germline CDR1 and CDR2 sequences are GTSNPN and SVGIG (reference sequence). For the CDR3, the DNA is TGTGCCTGGAGAAGAGGACAAAGTTCAGGAAACACCATATATTTT. It encodes CAWRRGQSSGNTIYF. The whole variable domain, remainder taken from reference TRBV30 and TRBJ1-3, is SQTIHQWPATLVQPVGSPLSLECTVEGTSNPNLYWYRQAAGRGLQLLFYSVGIGQISSEVPQNLSASRPQDRQFILSSKKLLLSDSGFYLCAWRRGQSSGNTIYFGEGSWLTVV.

The rearrangement uses TRBV28 and TRBJ2-7, with 10 bases fitting TRBD1. V dropped 8 bases and J dropped 2; count of bases not matched to a gene: 12. The CDR3 contains 16 residues. The germline gives CDR1 MDHEN, CDR2 SYDVKM. The CDR3 sequence: CASSGQGFHGAYEQYF. The CDR3 nucleotides read TGTGCCAGCTCGGGACAGGGGTTTCACGGGGCCTACGAGCAGTACTTC.

V is TRBV7-9 and J is TRBJ2-5; 7 bases fit TRBD1. Germline CDR1 is SEHNR and CDR2 is FQNEAQ (reference sequence). With V trimmed by 9 bases and J by 2 bases, 3 bases remained unmatched. CDR3 length equals 12 residues. The CDR3 sequence is CASRTGQETQYF. The CDR3 region has the DNA TGTGCCAGTCGGACAGGTCAAGAGACCCAGTACTTC.

This rearrangement joins TRBV28 to TRBJ2-1; TRBD2 agrees at 11 bases. Germline values: CDR1 MDHEN, CDR2 SYDVKM. This CDR3 spans 19 amino acids. V shed 4 bases and J 1 base; nucleotides not matched to a gene: 12. This CDR3 reads CASSSPTGLAGGSYNEQFF. CDR3 DNA: TGTGCCAGCAGTTCCCCGACAGGGTTAGCGGGAGGGTCCTACAATGAGCAGTTCTTC.

V and J are TRBV5-1 and TRBJ2-3, with 10 bases that match TRBD2. CDR1 is SGHRS, CDR2 YFSETQ, per germline. The V gene end was trimmed by 0 bases and the J gene end by 1 base; junction bases not matched to a gene: 5. The CDR3 has 17 amino acids. The CDR3 coding sequence is TGCGCCAGCAGCTTGGCCGGGCTAGCGGGAGGCACAGATACGCAGTATTTT. This encodes CASSLAGLAGGTDTQYF.

The chain joins TRBV4-1 to TRBJ2-1; TRBD1 might be the D (5 bases). This CDR3 is 16 amino acids long. V was clipped by 4 bases and J by 0 bases, with 13 bases between them. The germline V gene encodes CDR1 MGHRA and CDR2 YSYEKL. The CDR3 region has the DNA TGCGCCAGCAGCCGGACACCGGGCTTCTCCTACAATGAGCAGTTCTTC. Translating gives CASSRTPGFSYNEQFF.

The chain carries TRBV5-1 and TRBJ2-5; 7 bases agree with TRBD2. The CDR3 sequence is 15 residues long. Per germline, CDR1 SGHRS and CDR2 YFSETQ. The J segment lost 5 bases and the V segment lost 7 bases, leaving 14 bases of the junction unmatched. The CDR3 DNA reads as TGCGCCAGCCGCTCTGGGGCGGGAGAATGGGAGACCCAGTACTTC. Protein sequence: CASRSGAGEWETQYF. Drawing the rest from reference TRBV5-1 and TRBJ2-5, the complete variable domain is KAGVTQTPRYLIKTRGQQVTLSCSPISGHRSVSWYQQTPGQGLQFLFEYFSETQRNKGNFPGRFSGRQFSNSRSEMNVSTLELGDSALYLCASRSGAGEWETQYFGPGTRLLVL.

The chain links TRBV15 to TRBJ2-1; TRBD2 matches 9 bases. This CDR3 is 18 amino acids long. Germline assignment: CDR1 LNHNV and CDR2 YYDKDF (reference sequence). J gave up 7 bases and V 1 base, and 14 bases lay outside the gene matches. In nucleotides, the CDR3 is TGTGCCACCAGCAGAGGTACGGCTAGCGGGATGCTATCAAATGAGCAGTTCTTC. Its protein is CATSRGTASGMLSNEQFF.

Regarding this clone: One base away lies a much larger clone, so this may be a sequencing read error. The chain employs TRBV7-3 and TRBJ2-2, with D perhaps TRBD1 (5 bases). CDR3 size: 14 residues. Germline CDR1 is SGHTA and CDR2 is FQGTGA. Trimming stripped 2 bases from V and 5 bases from J, with 9 bases between. The CDR3 region is CASSLGQGTGELFF. CDR3 coding DNA: TGTGCCAGCAGCTTAGGGCAGGGAACCGGGGAGCTGTTTTTT.